The 30 T cell receptor beta chains below come from one sample, sequenced in a study of T cell changes during pregnancy in multiple sclerosis. Sequenced by immunoSEQ multiplex PCR; TCRdb stores in-frame clones only, minus some. In the table there are about 40,000 clones, around 90% of which are singletons. Sequencing used CD4+ T cells from peripheral blood mononuclear cells, obtained before pregnancy. Every receptor here comes from a female donor with multiple sclerosis, enrolled in a pregnancy study.

In this sample, this clone turned up a few times. One junction end does not reproduce the germline sequence, and a read error may be involved. The rearrangement links TRBV7-2 to TRBJ2-5; a possible D gene is TRBD2 (6 bases). From germline, CDR1 is SGHTA and CDR2 FQGNSA. This CDR3 has 15 residues. As DNA, the CDR3 is TGTGCCAGCAGCCCCAGACTAGATACCAAAGAGGCCCAGTACTTC. This codes for CASSPRLDTKEAQYF.

V and J are TRBV10-2 and TRBJ2-1, with 7 bases that match TRBD2. Germline assignment: CDR1 WSHSY and CDR2 SAAADI. Trimming cost V 0 bases and J 1 base; bases outside gene matches: 3. The CDR3 is made up of 16 amino acids. Here the CDR3 reads CASSESWGGSYNEQFF. CDR3 DNA sequence: TGCGCCAGCAGTGAGTCTTGGGGGGGGTCCTACAATGAGCAGTTCTTC.

This sequence joins TRBV11-1 and TRBJ1-2; 8 bases agree with TRBD1. The CDR3 length is 13 residues. V shed 5 bases, J shed 7 bases, and the junction held 6 bases outside the gene matches. Germline CDR1 is SGHAT and CDR2 is FQDESV (reference sequence). The CDR3 nucleotides read TGTGCCAGCAGCGCGGACAGGGCCGGTGGCTACACCTTC. Translation: CASSADRAGGYTF. The full variable domain, in which reference TRBV11-1 and TRBJ1-2 provide the parts outside the CDR3, is EAEVAQSPRYKITEKSQAVAFWCDPISGHATLYWYRQILGQGPELLVQFQDESVVDDSQLPKDRFSAERLKGVDSTLKIQPAELGDSAMYLCASSADRAGGYTFGSGTRLTVV.

V usage is TRBV5-1 and J usage is TRBJ2-7; 9 bases are a match to TRBD1. Germline CDR1 and CDR2: SGHRS and YFSETQ. V was pared by 2 bases and J by 5 bases, with 5 bases of the junction left unmatched. This CDR3 has 14 amino acids. The CDR3: CASSFRDRDDEQYF. As DNA, the CDR3 is TGCGCCAGCAGCTTCCGGGACAGGGACGACGAGCAGTACTTC. The variable domain in full, completed from reference TRBV5-1 and TRBJ2-7, reads KAGVTQTPRYLIKTRGQQVTLSCSPISGHRSVSWYQQTPGQGLQFLFEYFSETQRNKGNFPGRFSGRQFSNSRSEMNVSTLELGDSALYLCASSFRDRDDEQYFGPGTRLTVT.

The chain's CDR3 is CASTGQAKGTQYF. CDR3 bases: TGTGCCAGCACGGGACAGGCAAAGGGTACGCAGTATTTT. The rearrangement links TRBV6-1 to TRBJ2-3; 8 positions match TRBD1. Germline-derived CDR1 and CDR2 are MNHNS and SASEGT. V lost 7 bases, J lost 8 bases, and 8 bases stayed unmatched. CDR3 length: 13 residues.

The chain uses TRBV30 and TRBJ2-5; D is ambiguous. The germline V and J ends were trimmed by 2 bases and 5 bases, with 9 bases remaining between them. The CDR3 sequence is 12 residues long. The germline CDR1 and CDR2 sequences are GTSNPN and SVGIG (reference sequence). CDR3 protein: CAWSLWPETQYF. CDR3 bases: TGTGCCTGGAGTCTCTGGCCTGAGACCCAGTACTTC.

V is TRBV7-9 and J is TRBJ2-1; D not resolved. V was trimmed by 3 bases and J by 0 bases, leaving 6 bases between them. The CDR3 contains 14 residues. Germline CDR1 reads SEHNR; CDR2 reads FQNEAQ (reference sequence). CDR3 region: CASSFTGSYNEQFF. For the CDR3, the DNA is TGTGCCAGCAGCTTTACCGGCTCCTACAATGAGCAGTTCTTC. The full variable domain, rest sourced from reference TRBV7-9 and TRBJ2-1, is DTGVSQNPRHKITKRGQNVTFRCDPISEHNRLYWYRQTLGQGPEFLTYFQNEAQLEKSRLLSDRFSAERPKGSFSTLEIQRTEQGDSAMYLCASSFTGSYNEQFFGPGTRLTVL.

The chain couples TRBV28 to TRBJ1-6; 8 positions match TRBD1. V trimming: 8 bases; J trimming: 6 bases; junction bases outside the gene matches: 6. CDR1 MDHEN and CDR2 SYDVKM come from the germline V gene. The CDR3 contains 14 residues. Written as DNA, the CDR3 is TGTGCCAGCCGCACGGACAGGGTTAATTCACCCCTCCACTTT. Translating gives CASRTDRVNSPLHF.

V is TRBV2 and J is TRBJ2-2; D is perhaps TRBD2 (6 bases). This CDR3 region has 14 residues. Trimming took 4 bases from V and 5 from J, leaving 11 bases between them. Germline V gene sequence: CDR1 SNHLY, CDR2 FYNNEI. The CDR3, as DNA: TGTGCCAGCAGTGGGACTATGCGGACCGGGGAGCTGTTTTTT. As protein: CASSGTMRTGELFF.

This sequence joins TRBV19 and TRBJ2-3; TRBD2 matches at 7 bases. J was trimmed by 3 bases and V by 3 bases; bases with no gene match: 9. Looked up from germline, CDR1 is LNHDA and CDR2 is SQIVND (reference sequence). The CDR3 runs 16 residues. The CDR3 sequence is CASSIRGLADTDTQYF. As DNA, the CDR3 is TGTGCCAGTAGTATTCGTGGGCTAGCGGATACAGATACGCAGTATTTT.

The chain has TRBV7-2 and TRBJ1-2; TRBD1 matches 7 bases. V trimming: 5 bases; J trimming: 4 bases; junction bases outside the gene matches: 10. The CDR3 is 15 amino acids. Germline CDR1 reads SGHTA; CDR2 reads FQGNSA. CDR3 DNA sequence: TGTGCCAGCAGCACCTTAGGACAGGCCCTCTATGGCTACACCTTC. Translated: CASSTLGQALYGYTF. The full variable domain, in which reference TRBV7-2 and TRBJ1-2 provide the parts outside the CDR3, is GAGVSQSPSNKVTEKGKDVELRCDPISGHTALYWYRQSLGQGLEFLIYFQGNSAPDKSGLPSDRFSAERTGGSVSTLTIQRTQQEDSAVYLCASSTLGQALYGYTFGSGTRLTVV.

The V call is TRBV7-9, the J call TRBJ2-1; unclear D gene. The CDR3 consists of 13 residues. Trimming removed 6 bases at V and 2 bases at J, with 8 bases between. The germline V gene has CDR1 SEHNR and CDR2 FQNEAQ (reference sequence). This CDR3 is CASSIGAYNEQFF. In DNA form, the CDR3 reads TGTGCCAGCAGTATCGGAGCCTACAATGAGCAGTTCTTC.

This clone was seen only once. The CDR3 loop reads CASSLGGQGEKLFF. CDR3 nucleotide sequence: TGCGCCAGCAGCTTGGGAGGACAGGGTGAAAAACTGTTTTTT. The V call is TRBV5-1, the J call TRBJ1-4; 8 nucleotides match TRBD1. The CDR3 covers 14 residues. J gave up 7 bases and V 0 bases, and 2 bases lay outside the gene matches. Germline-derived CDR1 and CDR2 are SGHRS and YFSETQ.

This chain connects TRBV7-9 to TRBJ1-2; weak D call: TRBD1 (5 bases). There are 16 residues in the CDR3. Trimming shortened V by 2 bases and J by 5 bases, and 18 bases separated the two germline ends. The germline V gene encodes CDR1 SEHNR and CDR2 FQNEAQ (reference sequence). The CDR3 DNA reads TGTGCCAGCAGCTTAATCGCTATGAGGGGACTGTATGGCTACACCTTC. Translating it yields CASSLIAMRGLYGYTF.

The chain couples TRBV4-3 to TRBJ1-4, with a possible D match to TRBD1 (5 bases). Germline V gene data show CDR1 as LGHNA and CDR2 as YSLEER. The CDR3 runs 15 residues. V lost 2 bases, J lost 7 bases, and 14 bases lay in between. The CDR3: CASSQTGGEGEKLFF. The CDR3 coding sequence is TGCGCCAGCAGCCAAACGGGGGGGGAGGGTGAAAAACTGTTTTTT.

The V and J genes are TRBV6-6 and TRBJ2-7; 7 bases fit TRBD1. CDR1 and CDR2 from the germline V gene are MNHNY and SVGAGI (reference sequence). CDR3 size: 13 residues. V trimming: 8 bases; J trimming: 2 bases; junction bases outside the gene matches: 6. The DNA for the CDR3 is TGTGCCAGCGGACAGGACACCCCCTACGAGCAGTACTTC. Encoded protein: CASGQDTPYEQYF.

The chain is built from TRBV6-5 and TRBJ2-5; a weak D match, TRBD2 (5 bases). V lost 0 bases to trimming and J lost 5 bases, with 13 bases between them. The CDR3 spans 15 residues. In germline, CDR1 is MNHEY, CDR2 SVGAGI. The CDR3 reads CASSYSGRPGETQYF. The CDR3 DNA follows: TGTGCCAGCAGTTACTCAGGACGTCCGGGGGAGACCCAGTACTTC.

This chain joins TRBV5-1 and TRBJ1-2, with a possible D match to TRBD1 (5 bases). V shed 1 base and J shed 8 bases, with 15 bases lying between them. Looked up from germline, CDR1 is SGHRS and CDR2 is YFSETQ. The CDR3 loop spans 14 amino acids. The CDR3 sequence: CASSLLDSLKGYTF. CDR3 coding DNA: TGCGCCAGCAGCTTGCTCGACAGTCTGAAGGGCTACACCTTC.

This clone was seen once. V usage is TRBV7-8 and J usage is TRBJ2-5; no clear D gene. V lost 5 bases and J 5 bases, leaving 9 bases between the germline ends. Germline V gene data show CDR1 as SGHVS and CDR2 as FQNEAQ. The CDR3 has 12 residues. The DNA for the CDR3 is TGTGCCAGCAGCCTGGGCGTGGAGACCCAGTACTTC. As protein: CASSLGVETQYF.

This chain connects TRBV4-1 to TRBJ2-1, with D uncertain. Deletions cut 2 bases from V and 2 bases from J, with 16 bases between. The CDR3 runs 17 residues. The germline gives CDR1 MGHRA, CDR2 YSYEKL. CDR3 in amino acids: CASSQQDFTGAYNEQFF. The DNA of the CDR3 is TGCGCCAGCAGCCAACAAGATTTTACTGGAGCCTACAATGAGCAGTTCTTC.

The gene calls are TRBV28 and TRBJ1-6, with 7 bases aligning to TRBD1. The V and J ends lost 5 bases and 6 bases, in that order; junction bases with no gene match: 4. This CDR3 contains 14 residues. The germline CDR1 and CDR2 sequences are MDHEN and SYDVKM. The CDR3 coding sequence is TGTGCCAGCAGTAGGGACAGTAGTAATTCACCCCTCCACTTT. Translation gives CASSRDSSNSPLHF.

This chain links TRBV18 with TRBJ2-5; D gene uncertain. The germline CDR1 and CDR2 sequences are KGHSH and LQKENI. This CDR3 is 12 amino acids long. The V end lost 2 bases, the J end lost 4 bases, and 5 bases lay between the germline ends. The CDR3 is CASSPERETQYF. As DNA, the CDR3 is TGTGCCAGCTCACCAGAGAGAGAGACCCAGTACTTC.

The CDR3 DNA sequence: TGCGCCAGCAGCCAAGGACAGTACCCTACAGATACGCAGTATTTT. Amino acids: CASSQGQYPTDTQYF. V gene TRBV4-3 combines with J gene TRBJ2-3; D is possibly TRBD1 (5 bases). In germline, CDR1 is LGHNA, CDR2 YSLEER. This CDR3 is 15 amino acids long. V was cut by 1 base and J by 3 bases, with 11 bases left in between.

This chain connects TRBV6-1 to TRBJ1-5, with D possibly TRBD1 on 5 matching bases. Germline assignment: CDR1 MNHNS and CDR2 SASEGT. This CDR3 has 15 amino acids. Trimming removed 5 bases at V and 2 bases at J, with 13 bases between. CDR3 nucleotide sequence: TGTGCCAGCAGTTCCCGGGGGTTCGGCAATCAGCCCCAGCATTTT. Translation: CASSSRGFGNQPQHF.

The chain uses TRBV7-9 and TRBJ1-5, with 8 bases aligning to TRBD1. Per germline, CDR1 SEHNR and CDR2 FQNEAQ (reference sequence). The junction had 6 bases not matched to a gene; V was cut back by 3 bases and J by 2 bases. The CDR3 has 16 amino acids. Here the CDR3 reads CASSFGQGLGNQPQHF. The CDR3 region has the DNA TGTGCCAGCAGCTTCGGACAGGGCCTGGGCAATCAGCCCCAGCATTTT.

The chain has TRBV18 and TRBJ2-7; no definite D call. From germline, CDR1 is KGHSH and CDR2 LQKENI. This CDR3 has 15 amino acids. V was clipped by 2 bases and J by 2 bases, with 13 bases between them. The CDR3 sequence is CASSPSYSLAYEQYF. CDR3 coding DNA: TGTGCCAGCTCACCATCCTACTCACTCGCCTACGAGCAGTACTTC. Supplemented by reference TRBV18 and TRBJ2-7, the full variable domain reads NAGVMQNPRHLVRRRGQEARLRCSPMKGHSHVYWYRQLPEEGLKFMVYLQKENIIDESGMPKERFSAEFPKEGPSILRIQQVVRGDSAAYFCASSPSYSLAYEQYFGPGTRLTVT.

This sequence joins TRBV6-7 and TRBJ1-5; 8 bases are shared with TRBD1. TRBV6-7 is filed as an ORF, its function uncertain. V lost 4 bases, J lost 7 bases, and 9 bases stayed unmatched. The CDR3 consists of 15 residues. The CDR3 region is CASSSRQGRIQPQHF. CDR3 DNA: TGTGCCAGCAGTTCCCGACAGGGGAGGATCCAGCCCCAGCATTTT.

The J gene is TRBJ2-3, the V gene TRBV7-8; TRBD2 aligns across 11 bases. The CDR3 has 14 residues. CDR1 is SGHVS and CDR2 is FQNEAQ in the germline V gene. V shed 3 bases, J shed 9 bases, and the junction held 5 bases outside the gene matches. The CDR3 loop reads CASSFARLAGTQYF. CDR3 bases: TGTGCCAGCAGCTTCGCAAGACTAGCGGGAACGCAGTATTTT.

The chain combines TRBV5-1 with TRBJ2-1; 8 positions agree with TRBD2. The CDR3 is 15 residues long. The J segment lost 9 bases and the V segment lost 4 bases, leaving 12 bases of the junction unmatched. The germline V gene has CDR1 SGHRS and CDR2 YFSETQ. The CDR3 reads CASSQGTRTKAEQFF. The CDR3, as DNA: TGCGCCAGCAGCCAAGGGACTAGAACGAAGGCTGAGCAGTTCTTC.

By share of the sample, this clone is medium-sized. This chain joins TRBV4-3 and TRBJ2-7; D is unclear. Trimming removed 0 bases from V and 2 bases from J, with 26 bases in between. Germline CDR1 LGHNA, CDR2 YSLEER. CDR3 length: 20 amino acids. In nucleotides, the CDR3 is TGCGCCAGCAGCCAAGACACAATCCGCGACTGGTCATACCCTCCCTACGAGCAGTACTTC. It yields the protein CASSQDTIRDWSYPPYEQYF.